This T cell receptor beta chain comes out of a study of T cell responses to AZD1222 COVID-19 vaccine. Study summary: The study pooled second doses at about 4 or about 12 weeks.

TCRdb's table, derived via immunoSEQ multiplex PCR, lists solely in-frame clones and lacks some. This sample has 150,000 to 200,000 clones, with less than 90% found just once. In germline, CDR1 is SEHNR, CDR2 FQNEAQ (reference sequence). The CDR3 consists of 12 residues. Trimming took off 5 bases at V and 8 bases at J, with 10 bases between the two ends. This sample comprised peripheral blood, obtained on day 0 of AZD1222 vaccination. The TCR sequence derives from an adult in good health. The chain recombines TRBV7-9 with TRBJ2-1; D is ambiguous. CDR3 amino acids: CASSPIGHEQFF. In DNA form, the CDR3 reads TGTGCCAGCAGCCCGATCGGCCATGAGCAGTTCTTC. Drawing the rest from reference TRBV7-9 and TRBJ2-1, the complete variable domain is DTGVSQNPRHKITKRGQNVTFRCDPISEHNRLYWYRQTLGQGPEFLTYFQNEAQLEKSRLLSDRFSAERPKGSFSTLEIQRTEQGDSAMYLCASSPIGHEQFFGPGTRLTVL.